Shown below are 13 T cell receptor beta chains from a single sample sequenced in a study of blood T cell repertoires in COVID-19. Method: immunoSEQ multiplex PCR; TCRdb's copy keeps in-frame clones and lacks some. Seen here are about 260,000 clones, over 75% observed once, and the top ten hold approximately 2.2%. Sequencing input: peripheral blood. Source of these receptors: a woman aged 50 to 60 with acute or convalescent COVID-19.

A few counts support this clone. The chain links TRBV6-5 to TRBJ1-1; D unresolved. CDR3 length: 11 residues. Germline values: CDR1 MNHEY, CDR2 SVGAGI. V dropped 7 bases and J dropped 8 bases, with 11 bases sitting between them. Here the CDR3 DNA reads TGTGCCAGCAACGGGTTCGCCGAAGCTTTCTTT. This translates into CASNGFAEAFF.

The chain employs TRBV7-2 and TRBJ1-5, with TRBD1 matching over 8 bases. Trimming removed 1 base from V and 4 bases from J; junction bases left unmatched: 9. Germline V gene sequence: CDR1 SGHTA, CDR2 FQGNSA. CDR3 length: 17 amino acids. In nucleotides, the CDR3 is TGTGCCAGCAGCTTAGAATTTACCAGGGGGCTTAATCAGCCCCAGCATTTT. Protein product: CASSLEFTRGLNQPQHF.

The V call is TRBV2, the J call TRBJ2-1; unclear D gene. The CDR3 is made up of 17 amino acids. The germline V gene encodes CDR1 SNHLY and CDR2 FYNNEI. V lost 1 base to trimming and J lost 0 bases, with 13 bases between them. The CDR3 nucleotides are TGTGCCAGCAGTGAAGAGGTGCGGTTAAGCTCCTACAATGAGCAGTTCTTC. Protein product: CASSEEVRLSSYNEQFF.

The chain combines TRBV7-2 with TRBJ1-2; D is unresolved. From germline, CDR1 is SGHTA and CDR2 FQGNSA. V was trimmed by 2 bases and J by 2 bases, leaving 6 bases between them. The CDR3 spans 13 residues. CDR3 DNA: TGTGCCAGCAGCTTACGGGGAAACTATGGCTACACCTTC. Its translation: CASSLRGNYGYTF.

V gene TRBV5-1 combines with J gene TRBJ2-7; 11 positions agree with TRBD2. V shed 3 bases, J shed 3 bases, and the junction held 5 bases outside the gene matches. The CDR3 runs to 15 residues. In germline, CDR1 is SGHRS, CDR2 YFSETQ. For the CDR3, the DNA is TGCGCCAGCAGCTCAACTAGCGGGAGCATCTACGAGCAGTACTTC. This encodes CASSSTSGSIYEQYF. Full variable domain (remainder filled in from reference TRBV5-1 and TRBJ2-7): KAGVTQTPRYLIKTRGQQVTLSCSPISGHRSVSWYQQTPGQGLQFLFEYFSETQRNKGNFPGRFSGRQFSNSRSEMNVSTLELGDSALYLCASSSTSGSIYEQYFGPGTRLTVT.

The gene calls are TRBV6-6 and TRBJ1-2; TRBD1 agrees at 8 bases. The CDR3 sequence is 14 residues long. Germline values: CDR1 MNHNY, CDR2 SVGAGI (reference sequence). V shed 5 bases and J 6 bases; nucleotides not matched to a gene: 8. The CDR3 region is CASSNRQGRDGYTF. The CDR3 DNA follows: TGTGCCAGCAGTAACAGACAGGGGCGGGATGGCTACACCTTC.

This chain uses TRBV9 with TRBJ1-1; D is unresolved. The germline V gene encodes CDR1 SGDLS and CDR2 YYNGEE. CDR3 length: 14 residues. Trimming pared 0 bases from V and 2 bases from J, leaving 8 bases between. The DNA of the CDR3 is TGTGCCAGCAGCGTAGACACAGCAAACACTGAAGCTTTCTTT. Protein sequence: CASSVDTANTEAFF.

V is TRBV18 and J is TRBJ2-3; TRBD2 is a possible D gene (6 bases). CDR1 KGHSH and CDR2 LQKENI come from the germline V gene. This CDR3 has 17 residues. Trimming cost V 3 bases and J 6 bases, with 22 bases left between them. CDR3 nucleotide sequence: TGTGCCAGCTCACCCTTCGCGGGATTCTCCCGTGAGGATACGCAGTATTTT. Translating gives CASSPFAGFSREDTQYF.

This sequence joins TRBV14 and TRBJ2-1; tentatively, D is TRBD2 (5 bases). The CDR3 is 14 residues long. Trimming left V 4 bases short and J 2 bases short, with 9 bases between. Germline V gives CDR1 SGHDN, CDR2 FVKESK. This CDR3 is CASSPLRAYNEQFF. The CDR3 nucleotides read TGTGCCAGCAGCCCCTTGCGGGCCTACAATGAGCAGTTCTTC.

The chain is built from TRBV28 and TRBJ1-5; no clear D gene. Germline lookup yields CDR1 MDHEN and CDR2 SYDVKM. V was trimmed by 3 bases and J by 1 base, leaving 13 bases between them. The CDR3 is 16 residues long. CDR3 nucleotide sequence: TGTGCCAGCAGTTTGTCGTACCTCCGGAGCAATCAGCCCCAGCATTTT. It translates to CASSLSYLRSNQPQHF.

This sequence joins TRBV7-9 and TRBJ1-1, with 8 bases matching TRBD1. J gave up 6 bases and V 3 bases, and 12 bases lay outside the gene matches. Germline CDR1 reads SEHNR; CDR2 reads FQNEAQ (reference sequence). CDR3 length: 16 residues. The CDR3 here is CASSFQGAGRFSEAFF. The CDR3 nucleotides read TGTGCCAGCAGCTTTCAGGGGGCAGGGCGATTTTCTGAAGCTTTCTTT.

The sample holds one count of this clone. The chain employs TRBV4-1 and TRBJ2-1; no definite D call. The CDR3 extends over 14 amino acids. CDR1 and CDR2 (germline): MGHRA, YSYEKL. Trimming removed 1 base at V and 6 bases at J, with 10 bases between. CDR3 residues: CASSQGQFINEQFF. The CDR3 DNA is TGCGCCAGCAGCCAAGGCCAGTTCATCAATGAGCAGTTCTTC.

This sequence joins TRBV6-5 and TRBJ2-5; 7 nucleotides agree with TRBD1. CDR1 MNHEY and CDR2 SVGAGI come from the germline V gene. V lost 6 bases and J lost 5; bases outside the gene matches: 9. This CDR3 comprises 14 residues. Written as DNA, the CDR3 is TGTGCCAGCAGCTACCTAGGGACAGAGGAGACCCAGTACTTC. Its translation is CASSYLGTEETQYF.